Below are 22 T cell receptor beta chains sequenced from a single sample in a study of PD-L1 blockade in urothelial cancer. Measured with immunoSEQ multiplex PCR; TCRdb has only the in-frame clones, and not every one. The sample shows more than 75,000 clones, 90% to 95% of them seen only once. The sequencing used PBMCs, collected around atezolizumab (anti-PD-L1) treatment. The receptors were gathered from a man aged 60-69 years with urothelial cancer.

V usage is TRBV5-1 and J usage is TRBJ1-1, with 8 nucleotides matching TRBD1. The CDR3 is 13 amino acids. Looked up from germline, CDR1 is SGHRS and CDR2 is YFSETQ. After removal of 4 bases from V and 4 bases from J, the junction contained 3 bases not matched to a gene. Here the CDR3 DNA reads TGCGCCAGCAGCCCCGGACAGGGCACTGAAGCTTTCTTT. Translating it yields CASSPGQGTEAFF.

This sequence joins TRBV7-3 and TRBJ2-7; 8 positions agree with TRBD1. CDR3 size: 14 residues. The germline V gene has CDR1 SGHTA and CDR2 FQGTGA. V shed 4 bases and J 3 bases; nucleotides not matched to a gene: 5. The DNA of the CDR3 is TGTGCCAGCAGCTCGACAGGGGAAAACTACGAGCAGTACTTC. Translation gives CASSSTGENYEQYF.

The genes are TRBV5-3 and TRBJ2-7; 13 positions match TRBD2. TRBV5-3 is designated an ORF whose function remains uncertain. The ends lost 3 bases at V and 3 bases at J; junction bases unmatched: 6. This CDR3 comprises 16 residues. The CDR3 DNA is TGTGCCAGAAGCTGGGGACTAGCGGGGAGACACTACGAGCAGTACTTC. Translating it yields CARSWGLAGRHYEQYF.

The CDR3 bases are TGCGCCAGCAGGGAATCGAACAGGGGGTCAGGCGACAAAAACATTCAGTACTTC. Residues: CASRESNRGSGDKNIQYF. The rearrangement uses TRBV10-2 and TRBJ2-4, with TRBD1 identical over 8 bases. In germline, CDR1 is WSHSY, CDR2 SAAADI. The CDR3 length is 18 residues. V dropped 6 bases and J dropped 3; count of bases not matched to a gene: 16.

The chain has TRBV27 and TRBJ1-2; 10 nucleotides agree with TRBD1. The CDR3 is 15 residues long. V was clipped by 6 bases and J by 4 bases; unmatched bases: 8. Germline V gene sequence: CDR1 MNHEY, CDR2 SMNVEV (reference sequence). CDR3 nucleotide sequence: TGTGCCAGCAGCCTGACAGGGGGCGGAATCTATGGCTACACCTTC. Translation: CASSLTGGGIYGYTF.

This clone was detected once. The gene calls are TRBV9 and TRBJ2-7; TRBD2 agrees at 10 bases. Germline assignment: CDR1 SGDLS and CDR2 YYNGEE. This CDR3 contains 16 residues. Germline trimming cut 2 bases from V and 7 bases from J; bases unmatched to any gene: 12. The CDR3 DNA sequence: TGTGCCAGCAGCGTCAGACCGGGGGTACTAGCGGGAGAGCAGTACTTC. Its translation is CASSVRPGVLAGEQYF.

This clone was counted only a few times. The chain carries TRBV9 and TRBJ2-1; tentatively, D is TRBD1 (5 bases). Germline V lookup: CDR1 SGDLS, CDR2 YYNGEE. V lost 0 bases and J lost 4, with 5 bases in between. The CDR3 extends over 13 amino acids. CDR3 in amino acids: CASSVDRYNEQFF. The CDR3 region has the DNA TGTGCCAGCAGCGTAGACAGGTACAATGAGCAGTTCTTC.

V gene TRBV18 combines with J gene TRBJ1-6, with 8 bases that match TRBD1. The CDR3 has 16 residues. The J segment lost 7 bases and the V segment lost 0 bases, leaving 5 bases of the junction unmatched. Germline loops: CDR1 KGHSH, CDR2 LQKENI. CDR3 in DNA: TGTGCCAGCTCACCACCGCCAGGGGGCTGGAATTCACCCCTCCACTTT. It codes for CASSPPPGGWNSPLHF.

The V and J genes are TRBV7-3 and TRBJ2-1; 8 bases agree with TRBD1. The CDR3 covers 15 residues. V trimming: 0 bases; J trimming: 8 bases; junction bases outside the gene matches: 6. CDR1 SGHTA and CDR2 FQGTGA come from the germline V gene. CDR3 loop: CASSLTIQGADEQFF. The CDR3, as DNA: TGTGCCAGCAGCTTAACGATTCAGGGGGCGGATGAGCAGTTCTTC.

The rearrangement links TRBV5-1 to TRBJ2-1, with a tentative D call TRBD1 (6 bases). With 4 bases removed from V and 0 bases from J, the gap between germline ends came to 11 bases. The germline V gene has CDR1 SGHRS and CDR2 YFSETQ. The CDR3 covers 15 residues. The CDR3 DNA follows: TGCGCCAGCAGCCTGACAGGAAGCTCCTACAATGAGCAGTTCTTC. As protein: CASSLTGSSYNEQFF.

CDR3 in DNA: TGTGCCAGCTCACGGGGACAGGGTCCTAGCACAGATACGCAGTATTTT. It specifies CASSRGQGPSTDTQYF. The V gene is TRBV18, the J gene TRBJ2-3, with 9 bases that match TRBD1. The CDR3 sequence is 16 residues long. Germline values: CDR1 KGHSH, CDR2 LQKENI. Unmatched junction bases numbered 5, after V lost 4 bases and J lost 0 bases.

The V call is TRBV7-3, the J call TRBJ2-5; a weak D match, TRBD1 (5 bases). V lost 3 bases, J lost 3 bases, and 8 bases lay in between. This CDR3 is 13 amino acids long. Germline V gene lookup returns CDR1 SGHTA and CDR2 FQGTGA. CDR3 bases: TGTGCCAGCAGCTTCGAAGGGGAAGAGACCCAGTACTTC. Translating gives CASSFEGEETQYF.

The gene calls are TRBV5-5 and TRBJ2-5, with a possible D match to TRBD2 (6 bases). This CDR3 contains 13 residues. V was cut by 5 bases and J by 1 base, with 9 bases left in between. From germline, CDR1 is SGHKS and CDR2 YYEKEE (reference sequence). Here the CDR3 DNA reads TGTGCCAGCAGGGAGGGAGTCCAAGAGACCCAGTACTTC. It translates to CASREGVQETQYF.

The CDR3: CSVGGGERFEQFF. CDR3 DNA sequence: TGCAGCGTTGGCGGCGGGGAGAGGTTTGAGCAGTTCTTC. The J gene is TRBJ2-1, the V gene TRBV29-1; a possible D gene is TRBD2 (6 bases). Trimming shortened V by 4 bases and J by 9 bases, and 16 bases separated the two germline ends. This CDR3 region has 13 residues. Germline-derived CDR1 and CDR2 are SQVTM and ANQGSEA.

V gene TRBV19 combines with J gene TRBJ1-4, with 7 bases fitting TRBD1. Germline trimming cut 8 bases from V and 8 bases from J; bases unmatched to any gene: 11. There are 14 residues in the CDR3. The germline gives CDR1 LNHDA, CDR2 SQIVND (reference sequence). The CDR3 reads CASRLRGGVEKLFF. In nucleotides, the CDR3 is TGTGCCAGTCGCCTGAGAGGGGGCGTCGAAAAACTGTTTTTT. Together with reference TRBV19 and TRBJ1-4, the CDR3 gives the full variable domain: DGGITQSPKYLFRKEGQNVTLSCEQNLNHDAMYWYRQDPGQGLRLIYYSQIVNDFQKGDIAEGYSVSREKKESFPLTVTSAQKNPTAFYLCASRLRGGVEKLFFGSGTQLSVL.

The chain recombines TRBV5-6 with TRBJ2-3, with D perhaps matching TRBD1 (6 bases). Trimming took 0 bases from V and 2 from J, leaving 10 bases between them. The CDR3 extends over 15 amino acids. Germline V lookup: CDR1 SGHDT, CDR2 YYEEEE. The CDR3 nucleotides are TGTGCCAGCAGCTTGGCCAGGGGCTACACAGATACGCAGTATTTT. This gives the protein CASSLARGYTDTQYF. Supplemented by reference TRBV5-6 and TRBJ2-3, the full variable domain reads DAGVTQSPTHLIKTRGQQVTLRCSPKSGHDTVSWYQQALGQGPQFIFQYYEEEERQRGNFPDRFSGHQFPNYSSELNVNALLLGDSALYLCASSLARGYTDTQYFGPGTRLTVL.

The V gene is TRBV9, the J gene TRBJ2-6, with no clear D. From germline, CDR1 is SGDLS and CDR2 YYNGEE. V was cut by 0 bases and J by 0 bases, with 10 bases left in between. This CDR3 comprises 17 residues. The CDR3 here is CASSVDRNYSGANVLTF. DNA for the CDR3: TGTGCCAGCAGCGTAGACCGGAACTACTCTGGGGCCAACGTCCTGACTTTC.

CDR3 in amino acids: CASSLVGLAGSGEQYF. The DNA of the CDR3 is TGTGCCAGCAGCTTAGTTGGGCTAGCGGGGAGCGGCGAGCAGTACTTC. The V and J genes are TRBV7-2 and TRBJ2-7; the match to TRBD2 covers 9 bases. Germline V lookup: CDR1 SGHTA, CDR2 FQGNSA. The trim removed 1 base at V and 6 bases at J, leaving 10 bases unmatched. The CDR3 covers 16 residues.

The chain couples TRBV4-1 to TRBJ2-7; 9 bases align to TRBD1. Germline CDR1 MGHRA, CDR2 YSYEKL. The V gene end was trimmed by 3 bases and the J gene end by 0 bases; junction bases not matched to a gene: 6. The CDR3 covers 16 residues. The CDR3 loop reads CASSHTGTGSSYEQYF. The CDR3 region has the DNA TGCGCCAGCAGCCACACCGGGACAGGGAGCTCCTACGAGCAGTACTTC.

The rearrangement joins TRBV7-3 to TRBJ1-2; 9 positions match TRBD1. Germline CDR1 reads SGHTA; CDR2 reads FQGTGA. The CDR3 runs 15 residues. J was trimmed by 5 bases and V by 5 bases; bases with no gene match: 9. Here the CDR3 DNA reads TGTGCCAGCAGCCCGGGACAGGGCATGTGGTATGGCTACACCTTC. Protein product: CASSPGQGMWYGYTF. The whole variable domain, remainder taken from reference TRBV7-3 and TRBJ1-2, is GAGVSQTPSNKVTEKGKYVELRCDPISGHTALYWYRQSLGQGPEFLIYFQGTGAADDSGLPNDRFFAVRPEGSVSTLKIQRTERGDSAVYLCASSPGQGMWYGYTFGSGTRLTVV.

CDR3 loop: CATSSELAAFTDTQYF. The CDR3 bases are TGTGCCACCAGCAGTGAACTAGCGGCTTTTACAGATACGCAGTATTTT. This chain connects TRBV15 to TRBJ2-3; TRBD2 aligns across 8 bases. J lost 3 bases, V lost 3 bases, and 8 bases had no gene match. The CDR3 extends over 16 amino acids. The germline CDR1 and CDR2 sequences are LNHNV and YYDKDF (reference sequence).

This clone was picked up one time. The CDR3 loop reads CASSQGTQGAANYGYTF. The CDR3 nucleotides read TGCGCCAGCAGCCAAGGAACACAGGGGGCCGCTAACTATGGCTACACCTTC. The V gene is TRBV4-3, the J gene TRBJ1-2; 9 bases are shared with TRBD1. Per the germline V gene, CDR1 is LGHNA and CDR2 is YSLEER. Losses at the gene ends were 1 base for V and 0 bases for J; bases not matched to a gene: 6. CDR3 length equals 17 residues.